This T cell receptor (beta chain) was captured in a study of blood T cell repertoires in COVID-19. Whole-study context: PBMCs, B-cell-depleted T cells, or T cells provided the cDNA or gDNA that made up the material.

Methods used by the authors: By means of reference gene primer amplification, nucleated cell counts were estimated. Profiling relied on immunoSEQ multiplex PCR, and the TCRdb table lists in-frame clones only, not all of them. V and J calls and clone size are copied from that table; D and trimming were computed from the DNA. The sample has about 250,000 clones; around four fifths are singletons. CDR1 and CDR2 (germline): MDHEN, SYDVKM. The CDR3 spans 14 residues. With 5 bases removed from V and 11 bases from J, the gap between germline ends came to 21 bases. Sequenced material: peripheral blood. The genes are TRBV28 and TRBJ1-1; tentative D call: TRBD1 (6 bases). The sequence was collected from a man aged 80 or over with acute or convalescent COVID-19. The CDR3 region is CASSGVGALTAAFF. In nucleotides, the CDR3 is TGTGCCAGCAGTGGGGTGGGGGCCCTCACGGCGGCTTTCTTT.